The entry that follows covers one T cell receptor (beta chain) sequence. Its antigen is undetermined. The data derive from a study of cytomegalovirus exposure and HLA in healthy donors. In the study overall: Within an early data release were around 80 million unique TCRs drawn from HLA-typed donors. Around 77% of 398 genotyped donors fell in the Caucasian-associated ancestry cluster. Findings and limits, study-wide: On later analysis, the bulk of CMV-associated TCR beta chains appeared to be HLA-restricted. Trimming of TCR beta V- and J-genes showed a link, identified in a later analysis, to a missense DCLRE1C variant.

With V trimmed by 6 bases and J by 1 base, 3 bases remained unmatched. This CDR3 spans 13 amino acids. Germline V CDR1 and CDR2: MNHNS, SASEGT. PCR was performed using 60 Vbeta and 13 Jbeta primers. Assay: immunoSEQ multiplex PCR; the TCRdb copy retains only in-frame clones and omits some. Of fewer than 200,000 clones in the sample, roughly 87% were seen once. The sample consisted of PBMCs. V gene TRBV6-1 combines with J gene TRBJ2-7; TRBD1 agrees at 7 bases. This sequence originates from a girl less than two years old in good health and CMV-seronegative. The CDR3 loop reads CASSGQVSYEQYF. For the CDR3, the DNA is TGTGCCAGCAGCGGACAGGTTTCCTACGAGCAGTACTTC.